Shown below are 3 T cell receptor beta chains from a single sample sequenced in a study of glioma-infiltrating T cells (dated by TCRdb to 2016 to 2017). Sequencing used an Illumina MiSeq. TCR alpha and beta CDR3 regions were amplified with the iRepertoire nested amplicon-rescue multiplex PCR (arm-PCR) platform from RNA. The public reads were reprocessed in TCRdb via fastp at Q25 and MiXCR, keeping in-frame beta chains. Records with the same CDR3 protein are collapsed into one entry carrying the most frequent genes and DNA. Here the sample has some 99,000 distinct CDR3 sequences; less than 30% occur a single time. Under 45% of the sample rests with the top ten. The sequencing input was glioma tissue, nonneoplastic brain tissue, or PBMCs (not recorded which). All receptors derive from a human donor with low-grade glioma or glioblastoma, undergoing nonglioma brain surgery, or in good health (not recorded which).

This clonotype was observed at least ten times. In DNA form, the CDR3 reads TGTGCCAGCAGTTACCAGGGGAGCTATGGCTACACCTTC. Protein product: CASSYQGSYGYTF. The genes are TRBV6-2 or TRBV6-3 and TRBJ1-2; a weak D match, TRBD1 (6 bases). The CDR3 extends over 13 amino acids. The germline CDR1 and CDR2 sequences are MNHEY and SVGEGT. The V gene lost 2 bases and the J gene lost 4 bases, with 8 bases spanning the gap.

The rearrangement links TRBV29-1 to TRBJ2-1; 9 positions agree with TRBD2. Losses at the gene ends were 3 bases for V and 0 bases for J; bases not matched to a gene: 9. The CDR3 runs 17 residues. The germline V gene has CDR1 SQVTM and CDR2 ANQGSEA. CDR3 sequence (DNA): TGCAGCGTTGAGGTTAGCGGGAGACCTACCTCCTACAATGAGCAGTTCTTC. It codes for CSVEVSGRPTSYNEQFF.

Turning to this clonotype: One junction end does not reproduce the germline sequence, and a read error may be involved. The chain carries TRBV28 and TRBJ2-5, with unresolved D. Germline-derived CDR1 and CDR2 are MDHEN and SYDVKM. This CDR3 region has 15 residues. The CDR3 protein is CASSSSDRSQEKQYF. Written as DNA, the CDR3 is TGTGCCAGCAGTTCATCCGACCGGTCCCAAGAGAAACAGTATTTC.